Listed here are 13 T cell receptor beta chains from one sample, sequenced in a study of T cells after yellow fever vaccination. From the 5' RACE reads, TCRdb called clonotypes with MiXCR, one entry per CDR3 protein. The sample lists under 50,000 distinct CDR3 sequences; around 6.8% were seen once. Sample: PBMCs, either bulk or a sorted T-cell subset (CD4+, CD8+, memory, or dextramer-sorted; not recorded which), taken 45 days after the yellow fever booster vaccination. Source of these receptors: a man aged 25 to 40 who received the YFV17D yellow fever vaccine.

This clonotype was observed a few times. This sequence joins TRBV29-1 and TRBJ1-2; D possibly corresponds to TRBD1 (6 bases). CDR1 and CDR2 (germline): SQVTM, ANQGSEA. The length of the CDR3 is 14 residues. V was clipped by 4 bases and J by 2 bases, with 14 bases between them. CDR3 coding DNA: TGCAGCGTTGTTAGGGGGGACGGCAACTATGGCTACACCTTC. It yields the protein CSVVRGDGNYGYTF.

This clonotype was seen only a few times. The chain recombines TRBV11-1 with TRBJ2-1; D is possibly TRBD2 (6 bases). Germline assignment: CDR1 SGHAT and CDR2 FQDESV (reference sequence). This CDR3 comprises 14 residues. V was pared by 9 bases and J by 4 bases, with 16 bases between. The CDR3 spells CASLEAGLYNEQFF. The CDR3 nucleotides are TGTGCCAGTTTAGAAGCGGGCCTTTACAATGAGCAGTTCTTC.

Many counts were recorded for this clonotype. The chain links TRBV20-1 to TRBJ2-5; D is possibly TRBD1 (5 bases). The CDR3 has 15 residues. V was pared by 5 bases and J by 4 bases, with 20 bases between. The germline V gene encodes CDR1 DFQATT and CDR2 SNEGSKA (reference sequence). For the CDR3, the DNA is TGCAGTGCTCAGATGGAGTCGTGGGGCCCAGAGACCCAGTACTTC. Its translation is CSAQMESWGPETQYF.

This clonotype was detected many times. This chain links TRBV29-1 with TRBJ1-1; unclear D gene. Germline V CDR1 and CDR2: SQVTM, ANQGSEA. The CDR3 covers 13 residues. V was cut by 4 bases and J by 0 bases, with 9 bases left in between. CDR3: CSVALTMNTEAFF. The CDR3 nucleotides are TGCAGCGTTGCACTTACCATGAACACTGAAGCTTTCTTT.

Ten or more counts support this clonotype. The V and J genes are TRBV7-9 and TRBJ2-2, with 8 bases identical to TRBD2. V was pared by 4 bases and J by 0 bases, with 16 bases of the junction left unmatched. The CDR3 runs 20 residues. CDR1 and CDR2 from the germline V gene are SEHNR and FQNEAQ (reference sequence). CDR3 region: CASSSTPGLDVISNTGELFF. The DNA of the CDR3 is TGTGCCAGCAGCTCTACCCCGGGACTAGATGTGATATCGAACACCGGGGAGCTGTTTTTT.

This clonotype was detected many times. The chain employs TRBV2 and TRBJ1-2; tentative D call: TRBD1 (5 bases). Between the trimmed V and J ends, which lost 6 bases and 6 bases, there was a span of 14 bases. This CDR3 region has 13 residues. Germline V CDR1 and CDR2: SNHLY, FYNNEI. CDR3 amino acids: CASRGTERHGYTF. In DNA form, the CDR3 reads TGTGCCAGCAGGGGGACGGAGCGTCATGGCTACACCTTC.

This clonotype was observed many times. This sequence joins TRBV5-4 and TRBJ2-1; D is unclear. CDR1 is SGHNT, CDR2 YYREEE, per germline (reference sequence). V shed 1 base and J shed 0 bases, with 5 bases lying between them. The CDR3 sequence is 14 residues long. CDR3 in DNA: TGTGCCAGCAGCTTGTCAGGCTCCTACAATGAGCAGTTCTTC. Its translation is CASSLSGSYNEQFF.

At least ten counts were recorded for this clonotype. The V gene is TRBV7-2, the J gene TRBJ2-5, with 7 bases that match TRBD1. Germline V lookup: CDR1 SGHTA, CDR2 FQGNSA. Losses at the gene ends were 0 bases for V and 2 bases for J; bases not matched to a gene: 6. This CDR3 has 16 residues. The CDR3 protein is CASSLAIARGQETQYF. CDR3 nucleotide sequence: TGTGCCAGCAGCTTAGCGATAGCCAGGGGGCAAGAGACCCAGTACTTC.

This clonotype was seen more than once but under ten times. The CDR3 DNA sequence: TGTGCCAGCAGCTTAGACAGGCTCTATGGCTACACCTTC. Its translation: CASSLDRLYGYTF. The chain has TRBV7-9 and TRBJ1-2, with TRBD1 as a possible D gene (5 bases). Germline V lookup: CDR1 SEHNR, CDR2 FQNEAQ (reference sequence). This CDR3 comprises 13 residues. Trimming took off 1 base at V and 4 bases at J, with 7 bases between the two ends.

With respect to this clonotype: Possible read error: a much larger clone is one base away. CDR3 bases: TGTGCCAGCAGCCATAATAGCGGAGAGAACACCGGGGAGCTGTTTTTT. Protein sequence: CASSHNSGENTGELFF. The rearrangement uses TRBV12-3 or TRBV12-4 and TRBJ2-2, with a tentative D call TRBD2 (6 bases). Trimming stripped 6 bases from V and 1 base from J, with 15 bases between. This CDR3 comprises 16 residues.

This clonotype has a handful of counts. At one end, the junction sequence differs from germline, possibly due to a read error. The chain combines TRBV5-4 with TRBJ2-7; D possibly matches TRBD1 or TRBD2 (5 bases each). Germline CDR1 is SGHNT and CDR2 is YYREEE (reference sequence). This CDR3 comprises 13 residues. The CDR3 coding sequence is TGTGCCAGCAGCTCAGAGCCGGGACCTTACTCGGACTTC. Amino acids: CASSSEPGPYSDF.

This clonotype showed up just a few times. The CDR3 DNA is TGTGCCAGCAGCCCAGGGACTAATGAAGAGACCCAGTACTTC. Translation gives CASSPGTNEETQYF. This chain joins TRBV5-6 and TRBJ2-5; 7 bases line up with TRBD2. This CDR3 spans 14 amino acids. J was trimmed by 3 bases and V by 4 bases; bases with no gene match: 6. Germline CDR1 and CDR2: SGHDT and YYEEEE.

This clonotype was seen at least ten times. The V call is TRBV29-1, the J call TRBJ2-3; D is uncertain. V gave up 4 bases and J gave up 4 bases, with 6 bases separating them. Germline lookup yields CDR1 SQVTM and CDR2 ANQGSEA. The CDR3 is made up of 11 amino acids. The CDR3 protein is CSVAPSDTQYF. The CDR3 DNA reads as TGCAGCGTTGCCCCATCAGATACGCAGTATTTT.